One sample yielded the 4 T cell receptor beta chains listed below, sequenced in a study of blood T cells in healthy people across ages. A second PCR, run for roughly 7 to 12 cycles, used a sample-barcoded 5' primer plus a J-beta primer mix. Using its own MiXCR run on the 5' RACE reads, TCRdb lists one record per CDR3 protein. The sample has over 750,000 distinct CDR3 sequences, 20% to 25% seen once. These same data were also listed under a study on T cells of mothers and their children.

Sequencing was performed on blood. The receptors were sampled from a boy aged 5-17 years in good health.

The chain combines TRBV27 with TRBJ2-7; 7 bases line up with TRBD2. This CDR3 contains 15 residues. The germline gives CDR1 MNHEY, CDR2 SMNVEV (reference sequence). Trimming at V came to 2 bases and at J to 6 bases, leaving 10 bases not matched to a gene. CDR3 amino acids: CASSLMLADIAEQYF. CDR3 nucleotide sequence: TGTGCCAGCAGTTTAATGCTAGCGGATATAGCCGAGCAGTACTTC.

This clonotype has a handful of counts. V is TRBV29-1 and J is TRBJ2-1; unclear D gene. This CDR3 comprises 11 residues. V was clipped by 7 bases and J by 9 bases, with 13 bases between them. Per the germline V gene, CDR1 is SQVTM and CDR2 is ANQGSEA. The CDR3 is CSARRSGEQFF. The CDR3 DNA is TGCAGCGCCCGAAGATCGGGTGAGCAGTTCTTC.

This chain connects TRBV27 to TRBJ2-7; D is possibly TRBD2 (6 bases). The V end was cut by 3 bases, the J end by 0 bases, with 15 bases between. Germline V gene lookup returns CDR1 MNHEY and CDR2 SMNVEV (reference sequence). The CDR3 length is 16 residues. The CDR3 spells CASSFGGAPSSYEQYF. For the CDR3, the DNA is TGTGCCAGCAGTTTCGGAGGGGCGCCCAGCTCCTACGAGCAGTACTTC.

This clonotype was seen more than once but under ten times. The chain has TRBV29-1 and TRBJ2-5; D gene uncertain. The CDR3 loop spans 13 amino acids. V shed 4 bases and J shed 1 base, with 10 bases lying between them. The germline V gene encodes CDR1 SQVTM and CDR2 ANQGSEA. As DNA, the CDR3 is TGCAGCGTTGTAGGCCGCCTCCAAGAGACCCAGTACTTC. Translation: CSVVGRLQETQYF.